This T cell receptor beta chain was obtained from a study of a mutant IDH1 vaccine in newly diagnosed glioma (dated by TCRdb to about 2021). Notes on the research overall: Vaccination began 4-6 weeks after radiotherapy alone, or alongside temozolomide cycles in the chemotherapy-containing groups. The roughly 33 treated patients were approximately 60% male and around 40% female, with a mean age of about 38 years. Before enrollment, patients had received standard therapy of radiotherapy alone, temozolomide alone, or radiochemotherapy with temozolomide; most received the combination. Visit V12 was the week-35 safety follow-up and visit V13 was the week-47 end of study. Peripheral blood was drawn at six visits: V03 (baseline), V05, V07, V10, V12 and V13. Longitudinal TCRB deep sequencing was done for 25 to 30 treated patients, wherever samples were available for exploratory analyses.

The library relied on the immunoSEQ multiplex PCR assay. Following the manufacturer's protocol, the hsTCRB Kit was used to amplify rearranged TCR beta chain sequences. Sequencing of TCRB libraries was carried out on an Illumina MiSeq. Per the authors' processing: The proprietary platform of the kit vendor was used for demultiplexing, trimming and gene mapping. Imported from immuneACCESS, the table was reduced by TCRdb to in-frame sequences with V and J called. These copies leave out some clones; in studies compared against another copy, an unresolved V gene accounts for under half, and the cause of the remainder is not known. V and J calls and clone size are given by that table; D and trimming were obtained from the DNA. The sample data list 35,000 to 50,000 clones, and approximately 92% of these were observed just once. About 2.3% of the sample is taken by the ten largest. The time point label here, explained by the study, means: week 35, safety follow-up. Every vaccine dose consisted of 300 ug of a 20-mer mutant IDH1 peptide in Montanide, administered subcutaneously together with topical imiquimod. Across visits V03 through V10, patients got a total of eight vaccinations, given in weeks 1, 3, 5, 7, 11, 15, 19 and 23. Newly diagnosed WHO grade 3 or 4 IDH1-mutant astrocytomas showing loss of nuclear ATRX were present in the donors. The samples were drawn from NOA16, a multicentre, single-arm, open-label phase I trial in Germany that tested a mutant IDH1 peptide vaccine in humans for the first time. Genomic DNA for TCRB sequencing was extracted from EDTA blood using the DNeasy Blood and Tissue Kit.

The cysteine opens and the phenylalanine closes a CDR3 of 13 amino acids. Only CDR3 DNA is held: 39 bases, read in frame from base 1. V is cut by 0 bases and J by 6 bases, and the space between the germline ends is 9 bases. CDR1 is given as LGHNA and CDR2 as YNFKEQ, both from the germline V gene. Details on this clone: Its cognate antigen has yet to be identified. Per-base qualities were not stored, and no clone one base away is much larger.

Study-wide findings and limitations: Immune responses induced by the vaccine were seen in around 93% of patients across multiple MHC alleles. Pseudoprogression appeared unrelated to alterations in the top peripheral T cell clonotypes detected by TCRB sequencing. Availability determined which PBMC samples were chosen for TCRB deep sequencing. The authors noted that analyses of patient blood samples could not be reproduced because of sample limitations.

The V and J genes are TRBV4-2 and TRBJ2-7; the D gene identity is not certain. This TCR was recovered from a man aged 45 to 65 with glioma. The sequences come from PBMCs, collected from a glioma patient whose treatment included an IDH1 peptide vaccine. The nucleotide sequence is TGTGCCAGCAGCCAAGACTTGGCGGCCGAGCAGTACTTC. This is translated as CASSQDLAAEQYF.